These T cell receptor beta chains were read from a single sample in a study of T cell responses to AZD1222 COVID-19 vaccine. Profiled with immunoSEQ multiplex PCR; TCRdb holds only in-frame clones, not every one. This sample has around 88,000 clones, with 88% found just once. The sequencing used peripheral blood, collected on day 0 of AZD1222 vaccination. The source is an adult in good health. Each CDR3 is given without its conserved first and last residue.

CDR3 length	J gene	V gene	CDR3 protein
14	TRBJ2-3	TRBV19	ASSIPGSGGGDTQY
12	TRBJ2-1	TRBV10-1	ASSALGNGNEQF
13	TRBJ2-2	TRBV4-3	ASSQLHDLPGELF
12	TRBJ2-7	TRBV5-1	ASSPTGVPYEQY
9	TRBJ2-7	TRBV11-3	ASSLPYEQY
13	TRBJ2-7	TRBV28	ATKNRGIGSYEQY
11	TRBJ1-2	TRBV7-9	ASIGRQGAGYT
14	TRBJ1-2	TRBV5-4	ASSRAGTGGAYGYT
9	TRBJ1-2	TRBV29-1	SVLRGYGYT
11	TRBJ1-5	TRBV6-6	ASTGTGNQPQH
11	TRBJ1-1	TRBV27	ASSLQGDTEAF
13	TRBJ1-5	TRBV11-2	ASSPQSGINQPQH
10	TRBJ2-7	TRBV2	AGLAGVGEQY
14	TRBJ2-2	TRBV28	ASSFSGTGGTGELF
11	TRBJ2-3	TRBV20-1	SASAGSTDTQY
12	TRBJ1-2	TRBV18	ASSPFRDSNGYT
9	TRBJ2-1	TRBV29-1	SAKGGNEQF
12	TRBJ1-4	TRBV19	ASSPQGAWEKLF